Shown below are 20 T cell receptor beta chains from a single sample sequenced in a study of identical twins. TCRdb re-called the 5' RACE reads with MiXCR, one entry per CDR3 protein. The repertoire holds hundreds of thousands of distinct CDR3 sequences, with 21% as singletons. These data are also associated with another study on T cells expressing NK-cell markers.

Sequencing used PBMCs. These TCRs come from a woman between 18 and 29 years old in good health.

The genes are TRBV5-1 and TRBJ2-7; TRBD1 matches at 7 bases. The CDR3 consists of 15 residues. The V and J ends lost 4 bases and 5 bases, in that order; junction bases with no gene match: 12. Germline lookup yields CDR1 SGHRS and CDR2 YFSETQ. The CDR3: CASSQDRTYADEQYF. In nucleotides, the CDR3 is TGCGCCAGCAGCCAGGACAGGACCTATGCGGACGAGCAGTACTTC.

This chain connects TRBV29-1 to TRBJ2-7; D is unresolved. V was pared by 2 bases and J by 2 bases, with 7 bases between. This CDR3 is 12 amino acids long. CDR1 and CDR2 from the germline V gene are SQVTM and ANQGSEA. CDR3 sequence reads: CSVESPTYEQYF. The CDR3 DNA reads TGCAGCGTTGAATCTCCCACCTACGAGCAGTACTTC.

The chain links TRBV12-3 or TRBV12-4 to TRBJ2-3, with a possible D match to TRBD1 (6 bases). V was pared by 6 bases and J by 2 bases, with 12 bases between. The CDR3 length is 14 residues. The CDR3 region has the DNA TGTGCCAGCAGCCTAGGACAGATCACAGATACGCAGTATTTT. This encodes CASSLGQITDTQYF.

In its sample, this clonotype was seen a few times. The DNA for the CDR3 is TGTGCCAGCAGTTCTAGCGGGGGTGAAGATACGCAGTATTTT. Protein: CASSSSGGEDTQYF. The V call is TRBV6-5, the J call TRBJ2-3; TRBD2 matches 10 bases. The junction had 3 bases not matched to a gene; V was cut back by 4 bases and J by 5 bases. CDR1 is MNHEY and CDR2 is SVGAGI in the germline V gene. The CDR3 covers 14 residues.

The chain joins TRBV5-1 to TRBJ2-1; TRBD1 aligns across 8 bases. The CDR3 contains 14 residues. Germline assignment: CDR1 SGHRS and CDR2 YFSETQ. J gave up 8 bases and V 3 bases, and 7 bases lay outside the gene matches. The CDR3 protein is CASSYSGGGYEQFF. The CDR3 DNA is TGCGCCAGCAGCTACTCAGGGGGCGGCTATGAGCAGTTCTTC.

There are many counts of this clonotype. The genes are TRBV7-2 and TRBJ1-5; 7 bases align to TRBD1. The J segment lost 11 bases and the V segment lost 5 bases, leaving 9 bases of the junction unmatched. The CDR3 loop spans 13 amino acids. Germline values: CDR1 SGHTA, CDR2 FQGNSA. The DNA for the CDR3 is TGTGCCAGCAGCAGGACAGGCTTCGAGGCCCAGCATTTT. Its protein product is CASSRTGFEAQHF.

The chain links TRBV7-4 to TRBJ2-7; D is uncertain. CDR3 size: 11 residues. CDR1 and CDR2 from the germline V gene are SGHVT and SQSDAQ. The CDR3 DNA sequence: TGTGCTAGTGGAGAGACCCTCGAGCAGTACTTC. It translates to CASGETLEQYF.

The chain couples TRBV10-2 to TRBJ2-5; TRBD2 matches at 7 bases. This CDR3 comprises 15 residues. CDR1 WSHSY and CDR2 SAAADI come from the germline V gene. V was pared by 3 bases and J by 1 base, with 5 bases of the junction left unmatched. The DNA for the CDR3 is TGCGCCAGCAGTGACACGGGGACTATCCAAGAGACCCAGTACTTC. The encoded protein is CASSDTGTIQETQYF.

This clonotype was counted only a few times. The DNA for the CDR3 is TGTGCCAGCAGCGGACGACTAGCGGAGGGGTCCGAGCAGTACTTC. Protein product: CASSGRLAEGSEQYF. This rearrangement joins TRBV7-6 to TRBJ2-7; 9 bases are shared with TRBD2. CDR3 length equals 15 residues. Germline assignment: CDR1 SGHVS and CDR2 FNYEAQ. The V gene end was trimmed by 5 bases and the J gene end by 6 bases; junction bases not matched to a gene: 11.

The sample holds a few counts of this clonotype. The chain has TRBV6-2 or TRBV6-3 and TRBJ2-1, with 10 positions matching TRBD2. The germline V gene has CDR1 MNHEY and CDR2 SVGEGT. The ends lost 2 bases at V and 13 bases at J; junction bases unmatched: 8. The CDR3 contains 14 residues. This CDR3 reads CASSYEASGSLQFF. The CDR3 DNA follows: TGTGCCAGCAGTTACGAGGCTAGCGGGAGCCTCCAGTTCTTC.

This clonotype was seen only a few times. The chain combines TRBV7-2 with TRBJ2-7, with TRBD2 as a possible D gene (5 bases). The V and J ends lost 1 base and 1 base respectively, with 11 bases between them. Germline lookup yields CDR1 SGHTA and CDR2 FQGNSA. This CDR3 spans 15 amino acids. The CDR3 nucleotides read TGTGCCAGCAGCTTAGAGTCCGCGGGTTCCTACGAGCAGTACTTC. Amino acid sequence: CASSLESAGSYEQYF.

This clonotype was seen only a few times. The J gene is TRBJ2-1, the V gene TRBV5-5, with no clear D. V was trimmed by 2 bases and J by 4 bases, leaving 19 bases between them. Germline V gene lookup returns CDR1 SGHKS and CDR2 YYEKEE (reference sequence). The CDR3 has 17 residues. The CDR3 DNA sequence: TGTGCCAGCAGCTTTCCCGCAGGTGGAGACCCATACAATGAGCAGTTCTTC. It codes for CASSFPAGGDPYNEQFF.

Only a few counts were recorded for this clonotype. This chain uses TRBV5-1 with TRBJ1-2; perhaps TRBD1 as D (5 bases). The ends were cut back, 4 bases at V and 3 bases at J, with 13 bases in the middle. This CDR3 has 14 residues. The germline V gene has CDR1 SGHRS and CDR2 YFSETQ. The CDR3 bases are TGCGCCAGCAGCGCCTGGACGACAGACTATGGCTACACCTTC. As protein: CASSAWTTDYGYTF.

The CDR3 protein is CASSRLANIQYF. CDR3 coding DNA: TGTGCCAGCAGTCGACTGGCAAACATTCAGTACTTC. The chain combines TRBV28 with TRBJ2-4; no firm D call. CDR3 length equals 12 residues. The germline gives CDR1 MDHEN, CDR2 SYDVKM. Trimming took 5 bases from V and 6 from J, leaving 8 bases between them.

The DNA for the CDR3 is TGTGCCAGCAGTTTAGGTATCAGCCCCAACACTGAAGCTTTCTTT. Residues: CASSLGISPNTEAFF. V is TRBV12-3 or TRBV12-4 and J is TRBJ1-1; no firm D call. The CDR3 is made up of 15 amino acids. Trimming removed 1 base from V and 2 bases from J, with 11 bases in between.

The chain combines TRBV29-1 with TRBJ2-5; D possibly matches TRBD1 or TRBD2 (5 bases each). Trimming left V 5 bases short and J 4 bases short, with 8 bases between. The CDR3 is 11 amino acids. Germline lookup yields CDR1 SQVTM and CDR2 ANQGSEA. In nucleotides, the CDR3 is TGCAGCGTTCTGGGGGTAGAGACCCAGTACTTC. Amino acid sequence: CSVLGVETQYF.

This clonotype was seen more than once but under ten times. In nucleotides, the CDR3 is TGCGCCAGCAGTCCCGGAGGGGGGCTAAACAATGAGCAGTTCTTC. Protein: CASSPGGGLNNEQFF. The rearrangement links TRBV10-2 to TRBJ2-1, with D perhaps given as TRBD1 or TRBD2 (6 bases each). CDR3 length equals 15 residues. V was trimmed by 5 bases and J by 5 bases, leaving 16 bases between them. CDR1 WSHSY and CDR2 SAAADI come from the germline V gene.

The V call is TRBV2, the J call TRBJ2-2; D is uncertain. Germline lookup yields CDR1 SNHLY and CDR2 FYNNEI. V was pared by 4 bases and J by 2 bases, with 8 bases between. The CDR3 is 14 amino acids. CDR3 protein: CASSVLSNTGELFF. Here the CDR3 DNA reads TGTGCCAGCAGTGTTCTCTCCAACACCGGGGAGCTGTTTTTT.

The rearrangement uses TRBV4-3 and TRBJ2-2; D gene ambiguous. Between the trimmed V and J ends, which lost 7 bases and 1 base, there was a span of 10 bases. CDR1 is LGHNA, CDR2 YSLEER, per germline. The length of the CDR3 is 14 residues. The CDR3 here is CASKVRLNTGELFF. CDR3 bases: TGCGCCAGCAAGGTTAGGCTGAACACCGGGGAGCTGTTTTTT.

This clonotype was seen ten or more times. The rearrangement joins TRBV5-1 to TRBJ1-1; perhaps TRBD1 as D (6 bases). V lost 3 bases and J lost 0, with 9 bases in between. The germline CDR1 and CDR2 sequences are SGHRS and YFSETQ. CDR3 length: 14 residues. The CDR3 region is CASSSGQLNTEAFF. CDR3 DNA: TGCGCCAGCAGCTCGGGACAACTGAACACTGAAGCTTTCTTT.